What follows is one T cell receptor beta chain and its context. This record comes from a study of blood T cell repertoires in COVID-19. Study in general: Nucleic acid was either cDNA or gDNA, and it came from T cells, B-cell-depleted T cells, or PBMCs.

CDR3 size: 16 residues. V was pared by 3 bases and J by 8 bases, with 17 bases between. CDR1 is KGHSH and CDR2 is LQKENI in the germline V gene. Only in-frame clones appear in the TCRdb table, and some are missing; sequencing was by immunoSEQ multiplex PCR. The sample carries about 230,000 clones, 65% to 85% recorded once. The chain is built from TRBV18 and TRBJ1-6; D is unresolved. Sequencing was carried out using peripheral blood. The sequence came from a woman of 80 years or more with acute or convalescent COVID-19. CDR3 region: CASSPRGSRFDSPLHF. The DNA of the CDR3 is TGTGCCAGCTCACCTCGGGGTTCGAGGTTTGATTCACCCCTCCACTTT.